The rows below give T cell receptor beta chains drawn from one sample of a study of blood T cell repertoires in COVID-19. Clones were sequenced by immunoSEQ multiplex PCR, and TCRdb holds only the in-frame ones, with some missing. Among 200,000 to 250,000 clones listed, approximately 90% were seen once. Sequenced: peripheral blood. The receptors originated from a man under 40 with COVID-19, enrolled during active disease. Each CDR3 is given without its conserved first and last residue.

cdr3_aa: ASSPRLGRPNYNEQF
cdr3_length: 15
v_call: TRBV7-2
j_call: TRBJ2-1

cdr3_aa: ASSLGGGVNEQF
cdr3_length: 12
v_call: TRBV7-6
j_call: TRBJ2-1

cdr3_aa: ASSFVLQGYYGYT
cdr3_length: 13
v_call: TRBV6-2/TRBV6-3
j_call: TRBJ1-2

cdr3_aa: ASSISGAGYGYT
cdr3_length: 12
v_call: TRBV19
j_call: TRBJ1-2

cdr3_aa: ASSLAERRFPEAF
cdr3_length: 13
v_call: TRBV7-6
j_call: TRBJ1-1

cdr3_aa: ASSQELEGANGYT
cdr3_length: 13
v_call: TRBV4-2
j_call: TRBJ1-2

cdr3_aa: ASSLFGGNTIY
cdr3_length: 11
v_call: TRBV12-3/TRBV12-4
j_call: TRBJ1-3

cdr3_aa: SVRQGVTGTEAF
cdr3_length: 12
v_call: TRBV29-1
j_call: TRBJ1-1

cdr3_aa: ASSPVSLAGISGANVLT
cdr3_length: 17
v_call: TRBV18
j_call: TRBJ2-6

cdr3_aa: ASKLGTGGFNEQF
cdr3_length: 13
v_call: TRBV19
j_call: TRBJ2-1

cdr3_aa: ASSVATGLSYEQY
cdr3_length: 13
v_call: TRBV9
j_call: TRBJ2-7

cdr3_aa: ASSSTGAHSNQPQH
cdr3_length: 14
v_call: TRBV14
j_call: TRBJ1-5

cdr3_aa: ASSSEPGASYGYT
cdr3_length: 13
v_call: TRBV5-1
j_call: TRBJ1-2

cdr3_aa: ASRGAGNYNEQF
cdr3_length: 12
v_call: TRBV4-1
j_call: TRBJ2-1

cdr3_aa: ASSSGTSGSNSYNEQF
cdr3_length: 16
v_call: TRBV28
j_call: TRBJ2-1

cdr3_aa: ASSALAGEPPNTDTQY
cdr3_length: 16
v_call: TRBV7-9
j_call: TRBJ2-3

cdr3_aa: ASRAGTGVTEAYGYT
cdr3_length: 15
v_call: TRBV3-1/TRBV3-2
j_call: TRBJ1-2

cdr3_aa: ATSRDYSNYGYT
cdr3_length: 12
v_call: TRBV15
j_call: TRBJ1-2

cdr3_aa: ATSRAPTGARHSGANVLT
cdr3_length: 18
v_call: TRBV15
j_call: TRBJ2-6

cdr3_aa: ASSGQGAHQPQH
cdr3_length: 12
v_call: TRBV18
j_call: TRBJ1-5

cdr3_aa: ASSIKPGGNTEAF
cdr3_length: 13
v_call: TRBV19
j_call: TRBJ1-1

cdr3_aa: ASSEGRQGSTDTQY
cdr3_length: 14
v_call: TRBV7-2
j_call: TRBJ2-3

cdr3_aa: ASSPFMYEQY
cdr3_length: 10
v_call: TRBV25-1
j_call: TRBJ2-7

cdr3_aa: ASKGQAYSNQPQH
cdr3_length: 13
v_call: TRBV6-5
j_call: TRBJ1-5

cdr3_aa: ASSDRTGITSTDTQY
cdr3_length: 15
v_call: TRBV6-4
j_call: TRBJ2-3

cdr3_aa: ASSPRDTFNYGYT
cdr3_length: 13
v_call: TRBV2
j_call: TRBJ1-2

cdr3_aa: ASSLSGSPKLF
cdr3_length: 11
v_call: TRBV28
j_call: TRBJ1-4

cdr3_aa: ASTLGGAGATDTQY
cdr3_length: 14
v_call: TRBV5-1
j_call: TRBJ2-3

cdr3_aa: ASSELAGGPDTQY
cdr3_length: 13
v_call: TRBV6-1
j_call: TRBJ2-3

cdr3_aa: ASSFNRNMNTEAF
cdr3_length: 13
v_call: TRBV5-4
j_call: TRBJ1-1